The rows below give T cell receptor beta chains drawn from one sample of a study of T-cell reconstitution after alpha-beta-depleted transplantation in children. Via MiXCR, TCRdb re-called the PCR reads, giving one row per CDR3 protein. The table has 200,000 or so distinct CDR3 sequences, 5.5% to 7% seen once; the top ten hold roughly 4.8%. The material sequenced was PBMCs, taken before TCRalphabeta/CD19-depleted stem cell transplant. These receptors all come from a girl in the first two years of life with combined immunodeficiency, due to receive a stem cell transplant. The conserved cysteine and the conserved F or W are not part of the CDR3 here. Fields, in order: V gene, J gene, CDR3 protein.

v_gene: TRBV5-1
j_gene: TRBJ2-1
CDR3aa: ASSLDTSGGGSYNEQF

v_gene: TRBV28
j_gene: TRBJ2-1
CDR3aa: ASSLRLAGSYNEQF

v_gene: TRBV3-1
j_gene: TRBJ2-1
CDR3aa: ASSQDLGGSDHNEQF

v_gene: TRBV27
j_gene: TRBJ1-5
CDR3aa: ASRPNPGGYRGNSNQPQH

v_gene: TRBV7-9
j_gene: TRBJ2-7
CDR3aa: ASSYGLAGAYEQY

v_gene: TRBV20-1
j_gene: TRBJ2-3
CDR3aa: SARDLARTDTQY

v_gene: TRBV25-1
j_gene: TRBJ1-1
CDR3aa: ASRTAWSEAF

v_gene: TRBV6-2/TRBV6-3
j_gene: TRBJ2-1
CDR3aa: ASCAGGTDNEQF

v_gene: TRBV4-3
j_gene: TRBJ2-7
CDR3aa: ASSPGTTRPYEQY

v_gene: TRBV29-1
j_gene: TRBJ2-7
CDR3aa: SVEGFQGRSSYEQY

v_gene: TRBV6-2/TRBV6-3
j_gene: TRBJ2-4
CDR3aa: ASSSLEGLAANIQY

v_gene: TRBV5-1
j_gene: TRBJ2-6
CDR3aa: ASSLSFSGANVLT

v_gene: TRBV20-1
j_gene: TRBJ2-7
CDR3aa: SAPGGGSYYEQY

v_gene: TRBV4-3
j_gene: TRBJ2-7
CDR3aa: ASSSRTGAYEQY

v_gene: TRBV27
j_gene: TRBJ2-7
CDR3aa: ASSRGWGEQY

v_gene: TRBV12-3/TRBV12-4
j_gene: TRBJ2-5
CDR3aa: ASSKILAGGEETQY

v_gene: TRBV7-8
j_gene: TRBJ1-1
CDR3aa: ASSLVSGAYRTTEAF

v_gene: TRBV6-2/TRBV6-3
j_gene: TRBJ1-1
CDR3aa: ASRRGMNTEAF

v_gene: TRBV5-5
j_gene: TRBJ1-2
CDR3aa: ASSLAVPEYYGYT

v_gene: TRBV12-3/TRBV12-4
j_gene: TRBJ2-1
CDR3aa: ASSLLRGGYNEQF

v_gene: TRBV20-1
j_gene: TRBJ2-1
CDR3aa: SAGGGIRNEQF

v_gene: TRBV20-1
j_gene: TRBJ2-1
CDR3aa: SARLGALSYNEQF

v_gene: TRBV11-3
j_gene: TRBJ2-2
CDR3aa: ASTNTGELF

v_gene: TRBV7-6
j_gene: TRBJ1-1
CDR3aa: ASSLVQEDTEAF

v_gene: TRBV6-2/TRBV6-3
j_gene: TRBJ2-6
CDR3aa: ASSQGFPGANVLT

v_gene: TRBV29-1
j_gene: TRBJ2-1
CDR3aa: SVEGSSGGYNEQF

v_gene: TRBV20-1
j_gene: TRBJ2-6
CDR3aa: SASLAGANVLT

v_gene: TRBV29-1
j_gene: TRBJ2-3
CDR3aa: SVEGGGTDTQY

v_gene: TRBV21-1
j_gene: TRBJ2-5
CDR3aa: ASSTWRKQETQY

v_gene: TRBV28
j_gene: TRBJ2-5
CDR3aa: ASSFLGNQETQY

v_gene: TRBV7-8
j_gene: TRBJ1-2
CDR3aa: ASSFSSWQEINYGYT

v_gene: TRBV7-8
j_gene: TRBJ2-7
CDR3aa: ASSSSFTYEQY

v_gene: TRBV21-1
j_gene: TRBJ1-1
CDR3aa: ASSKGRQNEAF

v_gene: TRBV15
j_gene: TRBJ1-3
CDR3aa: ATSRDRIAGNTIY

v_gene: TRBV4-3
j_gene: TRBJ1-1
CDR3aa: ASSQDLGLNTEAF

v_gene: TRBV5-8
j_gene: TRBJ2-1
CDR3aa: ADKGRLAFPNEQF

v_gene: TRBV7-9
j_gene: TRBJ2-7
CDR3aa: ASSSIWTGDEQY

v_gene: TRBV5-1
j_gene: TRBJ2-2
CDR3aa: ASSWSGELF